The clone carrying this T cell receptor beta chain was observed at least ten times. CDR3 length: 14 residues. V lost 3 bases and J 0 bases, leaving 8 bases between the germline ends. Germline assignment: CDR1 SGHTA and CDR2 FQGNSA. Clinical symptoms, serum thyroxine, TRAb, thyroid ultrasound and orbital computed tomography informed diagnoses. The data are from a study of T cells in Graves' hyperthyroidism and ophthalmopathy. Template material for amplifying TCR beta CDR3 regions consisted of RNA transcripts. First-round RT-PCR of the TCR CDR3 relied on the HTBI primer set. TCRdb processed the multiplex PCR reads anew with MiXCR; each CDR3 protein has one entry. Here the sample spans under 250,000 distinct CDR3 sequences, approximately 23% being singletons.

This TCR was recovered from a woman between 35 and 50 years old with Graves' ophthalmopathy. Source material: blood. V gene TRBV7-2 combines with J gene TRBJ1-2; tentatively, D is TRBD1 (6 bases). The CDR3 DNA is TGTGCCAGCAGCTTGGACAGTTCTAACTATGGCTACACCTTC. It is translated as CASSLDSSNYGYTF.